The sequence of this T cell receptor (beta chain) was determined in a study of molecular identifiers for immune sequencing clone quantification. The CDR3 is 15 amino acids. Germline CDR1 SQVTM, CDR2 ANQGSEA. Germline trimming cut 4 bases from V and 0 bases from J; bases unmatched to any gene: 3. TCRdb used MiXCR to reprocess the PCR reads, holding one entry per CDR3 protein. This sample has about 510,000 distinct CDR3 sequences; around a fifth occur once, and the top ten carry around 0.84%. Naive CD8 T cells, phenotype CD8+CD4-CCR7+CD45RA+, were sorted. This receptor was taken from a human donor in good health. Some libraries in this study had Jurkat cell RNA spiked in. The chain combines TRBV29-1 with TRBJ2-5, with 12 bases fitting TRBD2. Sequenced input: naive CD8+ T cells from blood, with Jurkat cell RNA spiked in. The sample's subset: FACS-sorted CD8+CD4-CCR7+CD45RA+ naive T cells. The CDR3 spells CSVGGTSGYQETQYF. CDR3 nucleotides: TGCAGCGTTGGGGGGACTAGCGGGTACCAAGAGACCCAGTACTTC.